This TCR beta chain was documented in a study of molecular identifiers for immune sequencing clone quantification. Study background: For replicates, RNA isolated from 20,000 or 100,000 naive CD8 cells was divided into five portions, of which four were sequenced.

TCRdb re-called the PCR reads with MiXCR, one entry per CDR3 protein. This table holds 70,000 to 95,000 distinct CDR3 sequences, roughly 20% found once. About this clonotype itself: Mismatch with germline at one junction end may stem from a read error.

The sequenced sample was naive CD8+ T cells from blood, with Jurkat cell RNA spiked in. Subset noted: FACS-sorted CD8+CD4-CCR7+CD45RA+ naive T cells. This receptor was obtained from a human donor in good health. Some libraries in this study had Jurkat cell RNA spiked in.

CDR3 residues: CASGVDVNTEAFF. Here the CDR3 DNA reads TGTGCCAGCGGCGTAGATGTGAACACTGAAGCTTTCTTT. This chain connects TRBV9 to TRBJ1-1; no definite D call. The CDR3 has 13 amino acids. The germline V gene encodes CDR1 SGDLS and CDR2 YYNGEE.